These 28 T cell receptor beta chains were sequenced from one sample in a study of multiple sclerosis patients with progressive multifocal leukoencephalopathy. Stated time point: 6 months of natalizumab therapy. Libraries were prepared by immunoSEQ multiplex PCR; TCRdb keeps only in-frame clonotypes and omits some of them. The data hold some 31,000 clones, with 89% observed a single time. Sample: PBMCs, taken from a patient treated with natalizumab. These receptors came from a human donor with multiple sclerosis.

On this clone: In the same sample, other DNA sequences code for this CDR3. The chain uses TRBV20-1 and TRBJ1-1; the D is unclear. V was shortened by 2 bases and J by 1 base, with 2 bases between the two germline ends. This CDR3 is 11 amino acids long. Looked up from germline, CDR1 is DFQATT and CDR2 is SNEGSKA (reference sequence). As DNA, the CDR3 is TGCAGTGCTAGAAGGAACACTGAAGCTTTCTTT. Amino acid sequence: CSARRNTEAFF.

This sequence joins TRBV2 and TRBJ2-2; D is uncertain. Trimming cost V 4 bases and J 0 bases, with 6 bases left between them. The CDR3 spans 14 residues. Germline loops: CDR1 SNHLY, CDR2 FYNNEI. The CDR3 DNA is TGTGCCAGCAGTGTTCAGACGAACACCGGGGAGCTGTTTTTT. It translates to CASSVQTNTGELFF.

The chain combines TRBV28 with TRBJ1-2; D not resolved. The CDR3 has 12 residues. The V and J ends lost 9 bases and 5 bases respectively, with 13 bases between them. CDR1 and CDR2 (germline): MDHEN, SYDVKM. The CDR3 reads CASTDTGYGYTF. The CDR3 DNA follows: TGTGCCAGTACCGATACGGGATATGGCTACACCTTC.

The J gene is TRBJ1-4, the V gene TRBV9, with D unclear. Germline lookup yields CDR1 SGDLS and CDR2 YYNGEE. V lost 0 bases, J lost 0 bases, and 3 bases lay in between. CDR3 length: 14 residues. In DNA form, the CDR3 reads TGTGCCAGCAGCGTAGCGACAACTAATGAAAAACTGTTTTTT. It encodes CASSVATTNEKLFF.

This sequence joins TRBV5-5 and TRBJ2-7; 7 bases map to TRBD1. V lost 7 bases and J lost 4; bases outside the gene matches: 8. This CDR3 comprises 13 residues. The germline gives CDR1 SGHKS, CDR2 YYEKEE (reference sequence). The CDR3 region has the DNA TGTGCCAGCGCCCGGGACAGCAATTACGAGCAGTACTTC. This gives the protein CASARDSNYEQYF.

The chain has TRBV10-3 and TRBJ2-3; D ambiguous. Trimming pared 6 bases from V and 6 bases from J, leaving 13 bases between. Per germline, CDR1 ENHRY and CDR2 SYGVKD. CDR3 length equals 13 residues. Here the CDR3 reads CAISADTSDTQYF. CDR3 nucleotide sequence: TGTGCCATCAGCGCCGACACGTCGGATACGCAGTATTTT.

The V and J genes are TRBV6-5 and TRBJ2-7, with D possibly matching TRBD2 (6 bases). From germline, CDR1 is MNHEY and CDR2 SVGAGI. Trimming cost V 2 bases and J 2 bases, with 13 bases left between them. This CDR3 comprises 15 residues. CDR3 in amino acids: CASSYSSGSTYEQYF. The CDR3 DNA is TGTGCCAGCAGTTACAGCAGCGGGTCGACCTACGAGCAGTACTTC.

The CDR3 DNA reads as TGTGCCAGCAGCCGGGACAGCAGCTCCTACAATGAGCAGTTCTTC. Translating gives CASSRDSSSYNEQFF. The chain couples TRBV5-6 to TRBJ2-1, with 7 positions matching TRBD1. Germline CDR1 reads SGHDT; CDR2 reads YYEEEE. After removal of 4 bases from V and 0 bases from J, the junction contained 4 bases not matched to a gene. The CDR3 is 15 amino acids.

The chain recombines TRBV18 with TRBJ1-3; D unresolved. Germline CDR1 reads KGHSH; CDR2 reads LQKENI. CDR3 length: 14 residues. Trimming shortened V by 1 base and J by 2 bases, and 6 bases separated the two germline ends. The CDR3 DNA follows: TGTGCCAGCTCACCACAGGGTGCTGGAAACACCATATATTTT. Encoded protein: CASSPQGAGNTIYF.

The CDR3 protein is CASSLGDGADTQYF. DNA of the CDR3: TGTGCCAGCAGCTTGGGTGACGGAGCAGATACGCAGTATTTT. The genes are TRBV5-8 and TRBJ2-3; no clear D. Germline V gene sequence: CDR1 SGHTS, CDR2 YDEGEE. This CDR3 is built from 14 residues. Trimming cost V 0 bases and J 4 bases, with 9 bases left between them. Complete variable domain (other parts from reference TRBV5-8 and TRBJ2-3): EAGVTQSPTHLIKTRGQQATLRCSPISGHTSVYWYQQALGLGLQFLLWYDEGEERNRGNFPPRFSGRQFPNYSSELNVNALELEDSALYLCASSLGDGADTQYFGPGTRLTVL.

The chain couples TRBV4-1 to TRBJ1-2; D gene ambiguous. V was cut by 0 bases and J by 3 bases, with 11 bases left in between. CDR1 and CDR2 (germline): MGHRA, YSYEKL. This CDR3 is built from 15 residues. CDR3 coding DNA: TGCGCCAGCAGCCAAGATGAGGAGGCTTACTATGGCTACACCTTC. Amino acid sequence: CASSQDEEAYYGYTF.

The chain combines TRBV7-9 with TRBJ1-1, with D unclear. Germline-derived CDR1 and CDR2 are SEHNR and FQNEAQ (reference sequence). Between the trimmed V and J ends, which lost 1 base and 0 bases, there was a span of 9 bases. The CDR3 sequence is 15 residues long. The CDR3 sequence: CASSLVAAMNTEAFF. As DNA, the CDR3 is TGTGCCAGCAGCTTAGTTGCGGCTATGAACACTGAAGCTTTCTTT.

The rearrangement uses TRBV4-1 and TRBJ2-3; TRBD2 aligns across 8 bases. With V trimmed by 0 bases and J by 0 bases, 2 bases remained unmatched. CDR1 and CDR2 (germline): MGHRA, YSYEKL. The CDR3 has 16 residues. CDR3 sequence: CASSQDPSGSTDTQYF. The CDR3 DNA is TGCGCCAGCAGCCAAGATCCTAGCGGGAGCACAGATACGCAGTATTTT.

This clone was found once. The J gene is TRBJ2-3, the V gene TRBV6-5; D is ambiguous. There are 14 residues in the CDR3. CDR1 is MNHEY, CDR2 SVGAGI, per germline. V was trimmed by 2 bases and J by 4 bases, leaving 10 bases between them. The CDR3 protein is CASSYTVLSDTQYF. The CDR3 nucleotides are TGTGCCAGCAGTTACACGGTACTTTCAGATACGCAGTATTTT.

Only a few counts were recorded for this clone. This chain uses TRBV6-5 with TRBJ1-2; TRBD1 matches at 7 bases. The V gene's germline CDR1 is MNHEY and CDR2 SVGAGI. The CDR3 has 15 amino acids. Losses at the gene ends were 5 bases for V and 4 bases for J; bases not matched to a gene: 10. CDR3 protein: CASSQRQGLLYGYTF. The DNA for the CDR3 is TGTGCCAGCAGTCAGAGACAGGGCCTACTCTATGGCTACACCTTC.

V gene TRBV4-3 combines with J gene TRBJ1-1; no clear D gene. CDR3 length: 14 residues. Per the germline V gene, CDR1 is LGHNA and CDR2 is YSLEER. V dropped 0 bases and J dropped 4 bases, with 9 bases sitting between them. This CDR3 reads CASSQERGGTEAFF. Here the CDR3 DNA reads TGCGCCAGCAGCCAAGAGCGGGGAGGCACTGAAGCTTTCTTT.

V usage is TRBV28 and J usage is TRBJ2-7, with TRBD1 matching 8 bases. The CDR3 covers 14 residues. Per germline, CDR1 MDHEN and CDR2 SYDVKM. V was clipped by 3 bases and J by 6 bases; unmatched bases: 7. The CDR3 nucleotides are TGTGCCAGCAGTTTCAGGGGGCGGAATTTCGAGCAGTACTTC. It encodes CASSFRGRNFEQYF.

The chain couples TRBV28 to TRBJ2-3; D unresolved. CDR1 and CDR2 from the germline V gene are MDHEN and SYDVKM. The CDR3 totals 15 residues. The V gene lost 4 bases and the J gene lost 7 bases, with 18 bases spanning the gap. The CDR3 DNA reads TGTGCCAGCAGTTCCCCTCCTCGTAAGGGTAATACGCAGTATTTT. It yields the protein CASSSPPRKGNTQYF.

The chain recombines TRBV18 with TRBJ1-6, with 7 bases that match TRBD1. CDR1 KGHSH and CDR2 LQKENI come from the germline V gene. V lost 6 bases to trimming and J lost 5 bases; unmatched junction nucleotides: 13. The CDR3 runs 17 residues. The CDR3 reads CASSGQLVGQHNSPLHF. CDR3 DNA sequence: TGTGCCAGCTCGGGGCAGTTGGTGGGACAGCATAATTCACCCCTCCACTTT.

In its sample, this clone was seen once. The chain recombines TRBV7-2 with TRBJ2-7; the D is unclear. This CDR3 contains 14 residues. Germline V lookup: CDR1 SGHTA, CDR2 FQGNSA. Trimming removed 5 bases from V and 2 bases from J, with 13 bases in between. The CDR3 region is CASSLGSSAYEQYF. DNA of the CDR3: TGTGCCAGCAGCCTCGGGTCCAGTGCCTACGAGCAGTACTTC.

The genes are TRBV4-1 and TRBJ2-3; D remains unclear. Germline V CDR1 and CDR2: MGHRA, YSYEKL. Trimming shortened V by 0 bases and J by 2 bases, and 9 bases separated the two germline ends. The length of the CDR3 is 15 residues. The CDR3 loop reads CASSQEQDATDTQYF. In DNA form, the CDR3 reads TGCGCCAGCAGCCAAGAGCAGGACGCCACAGATACGCAGTATTTT.

The chain employs TRBV10-3 and TRBJ1-5; unclear D gene. Trimming removed 5 bases at V and 7 bases at J, with 12 bases between. Germline V gene sequence: CDR1 ENHRY, CDR2 SYGVKD. This CDR3 spans 13 amino acids. The CDR3 is CAISTDPTQPQHF. CDR3 DNA: TGTGCCATCAGTACCGACCCGACCCAGCCCCAGCATTTT.

This rearrangement joins TRBV28 to TRBJ1-1; D ambiguous. The ends were cut back, 3 bases at V and 3 bases at J, with 8 bases in the middle. This CDR3 contains 13 residues. Germline V lookup: CDR1 MDHEN, CDR2 SYDVKM. The CDR3 sequence is CASSFPRYTEAFF. CDR3 coding DNA: TGTGCCAGCAGTTTTCCCCGATACACTGAAGCTTTCTTT. The variable domain in full, with the rest retrieved from reference TRBV28 and TRBJ1-1, is DVKVTQSSRYLVKRTGEKVFLECVQDMDHENMFWYRQDPGLGLRLIYFSYDVKMKEKGDIPEGYSVSREKKERFSLILESASTNQTSMYLCASSFPRYTEAFFGQGTRLTVV.

The genes are TRBV4-1 and TRBJ1-4; D might be TRBD1 (5 bases). The CDR3 has 13 residues. Germline V lookup: CDR1 MGHRA, CDR2 YSYEKL. Trimming cost V 3 bases and J 8 bases, with 10 bases left between them. CDR3 sequence: CASSQQGYEKLFF. CDR3 DNA: TGCGCCAGCAGCCAGCAGGGCTACGAAAAACTGTTTTTT.

The gene calls are TRBV30 and TRBJ2-1, with 11 bases aligning to TRBD2. The CDR3 extends over 15 amino acids. Germline CDR1 and CDR2: GTSNPN and SVGIG (reference sequence). Unmatched junction bases numbered 11, after V lost 3 bases and J lost 10 bases. The CDR3 spells CAWREGLAVSREQFF. The CDR3 DNA sequence: TGTGCCTGGAGGGAGGGACTAGCGGTGTCAAGAGAGCAGTTCTTC. The whole variable domain, filled in from reference TRBV30 and TRBJ2-1, reads SQTIHQWPATLVQPVGSPLSLECTVEGTSNPNLYWYRQAAGRGLQLLFYSVGIGQISSEVPQNLSASRPQDRQFILSSKKLLLSDSGFYLCAWREGLAVSREQFFGPGTRLTVL.

The chain combines TRBV18 with TRBJ1-1; weak D call: TRBD1 (5 bases). Trimming took 5 bases from V and 0 from J, leaving 10 bases between them. The CDR3 has 14 amino acids. Germline V CDR1 and CDR2: KGHSH, LQKENI. This chain's CDR3 is CASSGDSMNTEAFF. CDR3 nucleotides: TGTGCCAGCTCAGGAGACAGCATGAACACTGAAGCTTTCTTT.

The chain employs TRBV5-1 and TRBJ1-1; no reliable D call. The ends were cut back, 1 base at V and 1 base at J, with 8 bases in the middle. The germline V gene has CDR1 SGHRS and CDR2 YFSETQ. This CDR3 has 14 residues. The CDR3 DNA reads TGCGCCAGCAGCTTGAGGGTTGGGAACACTGAAGCTTTCTTT. Its protein product is CASSLRVGNTEAFF.

The V and J genes are TRBV7-2 and TRBJ2-1, with TRBD1 matching over 7 bases. The CDR3 totals 14 residues. CDR1 is SGHTA and CDR2 is FQGNSA in the germline V gene. V shed 1 base and J 8 bases; nucleotides not matched to a gene: 5. The CDR3 coding sequence is TGTGCCAGCAGCTTAGGAGGGGGCGCGCATGAGCAGTTCTTC. Encoded protein: CASSLGGGAHEQFF. Supplemented by reference TRBV7-2 and TRBJ2-1, the full variable domain reads GAGVSQSPSNKVTEKGKDVELRCDPISGHTALYWYRQSLGQGLEFLIYFQGNSAPDKSGLPSDRFSAERTGGSVSTLTIQRTQQEDSAVYLCASSLGGGAHEQFFGPGTRLTVL.